A single sample is the source of the 17 T cell receptor beta chains below, sequenced in a study of cytomegalovirus exposure and HLA in healthy donors. PCR was performed using 60 Vbeta and 13 Jbeta primers. Repertoires were generated with immunoSEQ multiplex PCR, while TCRdb's copy carries only in-frame clones and drops some. The profile covers approximately 140,000 clones, with 65% to 85% appearing a single time and around 7% taken by the ten largest. Sequencing was done on a sample of PBMCs. These receptors all stem from a middle-aged woman in good health and CMV-seropositive.

This clone was seen only a few times. The rearrangement joins TRBV9 to TRBJ2-2, with D maybe TRBD2 (6 bases). V gave up 3 bases and J gave up 5 bases, with 14 bases separating them. Germline V gives CDR1 SGDLS, CDR2 YYNGEE. The length of the CDR3 is 15 residues. CDR3 DNA: TGTGCCAGCAGCGCACACGCACTAGCAACCGGGGAGCTGTTTTTT. Amino acids: CASSAHALATGELFF.

The CDR3 here is CASGGSGRVPSTNYGYTF. The DNA for the CDR3 is TGTGCCAGCGGAGGGTCGGGGCGCGTCCCCTCCACTAACTATGGCTACACCTTC. V usage is TRBV25-1 and J usage is TRBJ1-2; tentative D call: TRBD1 (5 bases). Germline CDR1 MGHDK, CDR2 SYGVNS. V was clipped by 8 bases and J by 0 bases, with 25 bases between them. This CDR3 contains 18 residues.

The chain is built from TRBV19 and TRBJ1-1; D gene unclear. The germline CDR1 and CDR2 sequences are LNHDA and SQIVND (reference sequence). The CDR3 is made up of 14 amino acids. Trimming pared 3 bases from V and 1 base from J, leaving 9 bases between. The CDR3 DNA reads as TGTGCCAGTAGTATGAGAGAAGAGAACACTGAAGCTTTCTTT. Amino acids: CASSMREENTEAFF.

V usage is TRBV5-1 and J usage is TRBJ2-5, with 14 bases matching TRBD2. With 3 bases clipped from V and 2 bases from J, the junction kept 6 bases outside the gene matches. Germline V CDR1 and CDR2: SGHRS, YFSETQ. The CDR3 spans 17 residues. The CDR3 nucleotides read TGCGCCAGCAGCTCTGGGGGACTAGCGGGGGCTCAAGAGACCCAGTACTTC. Amino acids: CASSSGGLAGAQETQYF.

The chain has TRBV29-1 and TRBJ1-1, with D possibly being TRBD1 (5 bases). V lost 4 bases to trimming and J lost 1 base, with 7 bases between them. CDR1 is SQVTM, CDR2 ANQGSEA, per germline. The length of the CDR3 is 12 residues. DNA of the CDR3: TGCAGCGTTGCCACAGGGAACACTGAAGCTTTCTTT. It is translated as CSVATGNTEAFF.

This chain joins TRBV5-4 and TRBJ2-5; 8 positions match TRBD1. Germline trimming cut 2 bases from V and 5 bases from J; bases unmatched to any gene: 8. The V gene's germline CDR1 is SGHNT and CDR2 YYREEE (reference sequence). CDR3 length equals 15 residues. The CDR3 bases are TGTGCCAGCAGCTTTGACAGGGGTTGGGGCGAGACCCAGTACTTC. Its protein product is CASSFDRGWGETQYF.

This chain joins TRBV2 and TRBJ2-1; the D gene is possibly TRBD2 (5 bases). V shed 8 bases and J shed 0 bases, with 17 bases lying between them. This CDR3 is built from 16 residues. Germline V gives CDR1 SNHLY, CDR2 FYNNEI. The CDR3 DNA is TGTGCCAGCCGCCGAGGGTTGGGGAGCTCCTACAATGAGCAGTTCTTC. The encoded protein is CASRRGLGSSYNEQFF.

This chain joins TRBV10-2 and TRBJ1-5, with 8 positions matching TRBD1. V shed 4 bases and J 0 bases; nucleotides not matched to a gene: 8. CDR1 is WSHSY, CDR2 SAAADI, per germline. This CDR3 comprises 17 residues. The DNA for the CDR3 is TGCGCCAGCAGTGGGCCAGGGGGCCGGTATAGCAATCAGCCCCAGCATTTT. This encodes CASSGPGGRYSNQPQHF.

This chain connects TRBV13 to TRBJ1-1; D unclear. V gave up 0 bases and J gave up 5 bases, with 10 bases separating them. Germline CDR1 is PRHDT and CDR2 is FYEKMQ (reference sequence). The CDR3 totals 14 residues. The CDR3 is CASSLGVAGTEAFF. As DNA, the CDR3 is TGTGCCAGCAGCTTAGGTGTCGCCGGGACTGAAGCTTTCTTT.

This clone has just a few counts. Other DNA sequences in the sample encode the same CDR3. Written as DNA, the CDR3 is TGTGCCAGCAGCTTGGGACAACTCACAGATACGCAGTATTTT. It translates to CASSLGQLTDTQYF. The chain is built from TRBV11-2 and TRBJ2-3, with a possible D match to TRBD1 (6 bases). Germline CDR1 SGHAT, CDR2 FQNNGV. V lost 3 bases and J lost 2, with 9 bases in between. The CDR3 contains 14 residues.

In regard to this clone: This sample also contains other DNA sequences that code for the same CDR3. The V gene is TRBV5-1, the J gene TRBJ2-5; TRBD2 aligns across 10 bases. The CDR3 spans 15 residues. Germline lookup yields CDR1 SGHRS and CDR2 YFSETQ. J was trimmed by 5 bases and V by 4 bases; bases with no gene match: 8. DNA for the CDR3: TGCGCCAGCAGCCCGAGCGGGGGGGCGGGCGAGACCCAGTACTTC. Amino acid sequence: CASSPSGGAGETQYF.

This clone was observed a handful of times. The CDR3 is CASSGQGGGQPQHF. The CDR3, as DNA: TGTGCCAGCAGTGGACAGGGGGGAGGTCAGCCCCAGCATTTT. V is TRBV6-6 and J is TRBJ1-5; the match to TRBD1 covers 10 bases. V dropped 5 bases and J dropped 6; count of bases not matched to a gene: 4. Germline CDR1 is MNHNY and CDR2 is SVGAGI (reference sequence). The CDR3 totals 14 residues.

The genes are TRBV2 and TRBJ1-1, with D hard to call. Deletions cut 8 bases from V and 6 bases from J, with 10 bases between. Germline V gene lookup returns CDR1 SNHLY and CDR2 FYNNEI. This CDR3 is built from 11 residues. CDR3 coding DNA: TGTGCCAGCGGAGAGTGGGCTGAAGCTTTCTTT. Its protein product is CASGEWAEAFF. Filled out from reference TRBV2 and TRBJ1-1, the complete variable domain reads EPEVTQTPSHQVTQMGQEVILRCVPISNHLYFYWYRQILGQKVEFLVSFYNNEISEKSEIFDDQFSVERPDGSNFTLKIRSTKLEDSAMYFCASGEWAEAFFGQGTRLTVV.

The V call is TRBV19, the J call TRBJ2-3; TRBD2 matches 8 bases. This CDR3 is built from 17 residues. J was trimmed by 0 bases and V by 6 bases; bases with no gene match: 11. CDR1 is LNHDA and CDR2 is SQIVND in the germline V gene (reference sequence). CDR3 DNA sequence: TGTGCCAGTAGAAGAAGCAGCGGGGGTATTAGCACAGATACGCAGTATTTT. Encoded protein: CASRRSSGGISTDTQYF.

V usage is TRBV9 and J usage is TRBJ2-1, with 9 bases fitting TRBD2. J was trimmed by 4 bases and V by 4 bases; bases with no gene match: 12. CDR3 length: 17 residues. Germline assignment: CDR1 SGDLS and CDR2 YYNGEE. This CDR3 reads CASSPRLLAGRYNEQFF. In DNA form, the CDR3 reads TGTGCCAGCAGCCCACGTTTGCTAGCGGGGAGGTACAATGAGCAGTTCTTC.

The J gene is TRBJ2-1, the V gene TRBV2; 9 nucleotides agree with TRBD1. The CDR3 has 13 residues. Unmatched junction bases numbered 5, after V lost 10 bases and J lost 4 bases. The germline gives CDR1 SNHLY, CDR2 FYNNEI. The CDR3 bases are TGTGCCACCGGGACAGGGTATTACAATGAGCAGTTCTTC. Translating it yields CATGTGYYNEQFF.

The V and J genes are TRBV2 and TRBJ2-1, with 10 nucleotides matching TRBD1. The ends lost 8 bases at V and 7 bases at J; junction bases unmatched: 5. This CDR3 is built from 13 residues. From germline, CDR1 is SNHLY and CDR2 FYNNEI. The CDR3 spells CASYGTGVNEQFF. The CDR3 nucleotides are TGTGCCAGCTACGGGACAGGGGTTAATGAGCAGTTCTTC.